These 16 T cell receptor beta chains originate from one sample sequenced in a study of blood T cell repertoires in COVID-19. The protocol was immunoSEQ multiplex PCR, while the TCRdb copy is restricted to in-frame clones and leaves out a portion. The sample lists 400,000 or so clones, about 88% seen once, with about 3% in the top ten. Sequencing was carried out using peripheral blood. The origin of the receptors is a human donor in a cohort sampled during active COVID-19.

The chain recombines TRBV3-1 (or the pseudogene TRBV3-2) with TRBJ2-5; no clear D gene. The CDR3 is 13 residues long. CDR1 and CDR2 from the germline V gene are LGHDT and YNNKEL (reference sequence). Trimming took 1 base from V and 5 from J, leaving 8 bases between them. CDR3 residues: CASSQAYSETQYF. CDR3 sequence (DNA): TGTGCCAGCAGCCAAGCGTATTCGGAGACCCAGTACTTC.

The V gene is TRBV2, the J gene TRBJ1-1; no clear D. The CDR3 covers 14 residues. V lost 8 bases and J lost 1, with 14 bases in between. CDR1 and CDR2 from the germline V gene are SNHLY and FYNNEI. The CDR3 protein is CASELEAGNTEAFF. The DNA for the CDR3 is TGTGCCAGCGAGTTGGAGGCAGGGAACACTGAAGCTTTCTTT. Full variable domain (rest looked up from reference TRBV2 and TRBJ1-1): EPEVTQTPSHQVTQMGQEVILRCVPISNHLYFYWYRQILGQKVEFLVSFYNNEISEKSEIFDDQFSVERPDGSNFTLKIRSTKLEDSAMYFCASELEAGNTEAFFGQGTRLTVV.

The J gene is TRBJ1-2, the V gene TRBV6-5; D is uncertain. Germline V gene data show CDR1 as MNHEY and CDR2 as SVGAGI. The CDR3 has 15 amino acids. V was trimmed by 5 bases and J by 7 bases, leaving 20 bases between them. In DNA, the CDR3 is TGTGCCAGCAGTCCGACAACTGGGTCCCCCGGTGGCTACACCTTC. It yields the protein CASSPTTGSPGGYTF.

As for this clone: A much larger clone is a single base away; this may be a read error. The sample holds other DNA sequences that translate to the same CDR3. The V and J genes are TRBV4-1 and TRBJ2-7; TRBD1 matches 7 bases. CDR1 and CDR2 from the germline V gene are MGHRA and YSYEKL. This CDR3 contains 16 residues. With V trimmed by 0 bases and J by 0 bases, 5 bases remained unmatched. CDR3 sequence (DNA): TGCGCCAGCAGCCAAGATTACCCAGGGGGCTCCTACGAGCAGTACTTC. This encodes CASSQDYPGGSYEQYF.

The rearrangement uses TRBV29-1 and TRBJ1-1; D is possibly TRBD1 (5 bases). The CDR3 contains 12 residues. Germline V gene lookup returns CDR1 SQVTM and CDR2 ANQGSEA. With 4 bases removed from V and 3 bases from J, the gap between germline ends came to 9 bases. The CDR3 sequence: CSVAGLYTEAFF. CDR3 nucleotides: TGCAGCGTTGCAGGGCTCTACACTGAAGCTTTCTTT.

The CDR3 here is CAIKQGLNTEAFF. The CDR3 region has the DNA TGTGCCATTAAACAGGGATTGAACACTGAAGCTTTCTTT. The chain has TRBV2 and TRBJ1-1, with a possible D match to TRBD1 (6 bases). Germline CDR1 reads SNHLY; CDR2 reads FYNNEI. With 10 bases removed from V and 0 bases from J, the gap between germline ends came to 12 bases. The CDR3 is 13 residues long. The variable domain in full, with the rest retrieved from reference TRBV2 and TRBJ1-1, is EPEVTQTPSHQVTQMGQEVILRCVPISNHLYFYWYRQILGQKVEFLVSFYNNEISEKSEIFDDQFSVERPDGSNFTLKIRSTKLEDSAMYFCAIKQGLNTEAFFGQGTRLTVV.

This rearrangement joins TRBV14 to TRBJ2-3; 8 positions agree with TRBD1. Germline CDR1 reads SGHDN; CDR2 reads FVKESK. The CDR3 is made up of 13 amino acids. Trimming removed 4 bases from V and 12 bases from J; junction bases left unmatched: 9. The CDR3: CASSPTVQGGQYF. CDR3 nucleotide sequence: TGTGCCAGCAGCCCCACTGTACAGGGGGGACAGTATTTT.

V is TRBV11-2 and J is TRBJ2-5, with D perhaps matching TRBD1 (6 bases). V dropped 5 bases and J dropped 5 bases, with 12 bases sitting between them. The CDR3 is made up of 13 amino acids. From germline, CDR1 is SGHAT and CDR2 FQNNGV. CDR3 loop: CASSPHQGETQYF. The CDR3 DNA reads as TGTGCCAGCAGCCCCCACCAGGGGGAGACCCAGTACTTC.

The genes are TRBV19 and TRBJ1-5; D uncertain. Per germline, CDR1 LNHDA and CDR2 SQIVND (reference sequence). Trimming shortened V by 5 bases and J by 4 bases, and 9 bases separated the two germline ends. There are 13 residues in the CDR3. The CDR3 protein is CASSSRGNQPQHF. Here the CDR3 DNA reads TGTGCCAGTAGTTCCCGCGGGAATCAGCCCCAGCATTTT.

In its sample, this clone was seen once. The identical CDR3 is also encoded by other nucleotide sequences in the sample. The genes are TRBV12-3 or TRBV12-4 and TRBJ2-5, with unresolved D. The CDR3 runs 11 residues. V shed 2 bases and J shed 5 bases, with 3 bases lying between them. CDR3: CASSLLETQYF. In DNA form, the CDR3 reads TGTGCCAGCAGTTTACTGGAGACCCAGTACTTC.

This chain connects TRBV7-2 to TRBJ2-3; 12 bases map to TRBD2. This CDR3 has 19 amino acids. J was trimmed by 1 base and V by 1 base; bases with no gene match: 9. CDR1 and CDR2 (germline): SGHTA, FQGNSA. In DNA form, the CDR3 reads TGTGCCAGCAGCTTAGTAGGGCTAGCGGGAGGGCCGGGCACAGATACGCAGTATTTT. The encoded protein is CASSLVGLAGGPGTDTQYF.

This chain links TRBV6-1 with TRBJ1-5; 7 bases align to TRBD1. The CDR3 is made up of 17 amino acids. The V segment lost 4 bases and the J segment 0 bases; nucleotides outside the gene matches: 9. Germline lookup yields CDR1 MNHNS and CDR2 SASEGT. The CDR3 sequence: CASSAPKGAYSNQPQHF. The CDR3 coding sequence is TGTGCCAGCAGTGCCCCGAAGGGGGCCTATAGCAATCAGCCCCAGCATTTT.

The chain is built from TRBV6-1 and TRBJ2-3; 7 bases line up with TRBD2. Germline values: CDR1 MNHNS, CDR2 SASEGT. There are 16 residues in the CDR3. Germline trimming cut 0 bases from V and 2 bases from J; bases unmatched to any gene: 5. The CDR3 bases are TGTGCCAGCAGTGAAGCGGCTAGCGGACTCACAGATACGCAGTATTTT. This sequence encodes CASSEAASGLTDTQYF.

The V and J genes are TRBV15 and TRBJ1-5; a possible D gene is TRBD1 (5 bases). This CDR3 comprises 13 residues. CDR1 and CDR2 from the germline V gene are LNHNV and YYDKDF (reference sequence). The V and J ends lost 3 bases and 5 bases respectively, with 8 bases between them. CDR3 amino acids: CATSRGGYQPQHF. CDR3 DNA sequence: TGTGCCACCAGCAGGGGGGGGTATCAGCCCCAGCATTTT.

The rearrangement uses TRBV30 and TRBJ1-1; no firm D call. Germline V gives CDR1 GTSNPN, CDR2 SVGIG (reference sequence). Trimming stripped 3 bases from V and 0 bases from J, with 8 bases between. This CDR3 region has 13 residues. This CDR3 is CAWSPLMNTEAFF. The CDR3 DNA reads as TGTGCCTGGAGCCCACTCATGAACACTGAAGCTTTCTTT.

This sequence joins TRBV5-1 and TRBJ2-5; 8 positions agree with TRBD2. V lost 0 bases to trimming and J lost 5 bases; unmatched junction nucleotides: 3. The CDR3 covers 14 residues. Germline-derived CDR1 and CDR2 are SGHRS and YFSETQ. The CDR3 DNA follows: TGCGCCAGCAGCTTGGAACCTAGCGGGGAGACCCAGTACTTC. It yields the protein CASSLEPSGETQYF.